These T cell receptor beta chains were read from a single sample in a study of cytomegalovirus exposure and HLA in healthy donors. TCRdb's table, derived via immunoSEQ multiplex PCR, lists solely in-frame clones and lacks some. The table records about 140,000 clones, almost 85% of them present only once. What was sequenced was PBMCs. The receptors shown here come from a woman in her forties in good health and CMV-seronegative. Each CDR3 is given with its conserved first and last residue. Each record gives: J gene, clone size, D gene, V gene, CDR3 DNA, CDR3 protein. A D gene is named only where the DNA matches it firmly. Where a row states a size, it is once, few, many or the class of an expanded clone; other rows omit it.

j_gene: TRBJ2-5; abundance: -; d_gene: -; v_gene: TRBV6-6; CDR3nt: TGTGCCAGCAGTTACTCGAATTTACGGGAAGAGACCCAGTACTTC; CDR3aa: CASSYSNLREETQYF
j_gene: TRBJ2-1; abundance: -; d_gene: -; v_gene: TRBV4-1; CDR3nt: TGCGCCAGCAGCCCAAGCATAAGGCTAGCGTCACACAATGAGCAGTTCTTC; CDR3aa: CASSPSIRLASHNEQFF
j_gene: TRBJ2-5; abundance: -; d_gene: TRBD2; v_gene: TRBV27; CDR3nt: TGTGCCAGCAGTTTCGGGACTAGCGGGAGGGAAGAGACCCAGTACTTC; CDR3aa: CASSFGTSGREETQYF
j_gene: TRBJ2-3; abundance: -; d_gene: TRBD2; v_gene: TRBV10-3; CDR3nt: TGTGCCATCAGTGAGTCGGAGACTAGCTTCGACACAGATACGCAGTATTTT; CDR3aa: CAISESETSFDTDTQYF
j_gene: TRBJ1-3; abundance: -; d_gene: -; v_gene: TRBV28; CDR3nt: TGTGCCAGCAGTTTGTCCAGAAACACCATATATTTT; CDR3aa: CASSLSRNTIYF
j_gene: TRBJ2-7; abundance: -; d_gene: TRBD2; v_gene: TRBV7-3; CDR3nt: TGTGCCAGCAGTCTAGGGCTAGCGGGAGTTGACGAGCAGTACTTC; CDR3aa: CASSLGLAGVDEQYF
j_gene: TRBJ2-7; abundance: -; d_gene: TRBD2; v_gene: TRBV2; CDR3nt: TGTGCCAGCAGGGGCGGGGGGTACGAGCAGTACTTC; CDR3aa: CASRGGGYEQYF
j_gene: TRBJ1-4; abundance: -; d_gene: -; v_gene: TRBV19; CDR3nt: TGTGCCAGTAGTATATATGCAACTAATGAAAAACTGTTTTTT; CDR3aa: CASSIYATNEKLFF
j_gene: TRBJ2-7; abundance: few; d_gene: -; v_gene: TRBV11-2; CDR3nt: TGTGCCAGCAGCCTCCAGGTCCGATCCTACGAGCAGTACTTC; CDR3aa: CASSLQVRSYEQYF
j_gene: TRBJ1-5; abundance: -; d_gene: -; v_gene: TRBV15; CDR3nt: TGTGCCACCAGCAGAGAGTCCTATAGCAATCAGCCCCAGCATTTT; CDR3aa: CATSRESYSNQPQHF
j_gene: TRBJ2-4; abundance: -; d_gene: TRBD2; v_gene: TRBV11-2; CDR3nt: TGTGCCAGCAGCTTAGAGGGTAGCGGGAGGGCCTGGGCCAAAAACATTCAGTACTTC; CDR3aa: CASSLEGSGRAWAKNIQYF
j_gene: TRBJ1-5; abundance: few; d_gene: -; v_gene: TRBV11-1; CDR3nt: TGTGCCAGCGGGGCCCGGCAGGTGTTCGATCAGCCCCAGCATTTT; CDR3aa: CASGARQVFDQPQHF
j_gene: TRBJ2-7; abundance: once; d_gene: TRBD2; v_gene: TRBV4-1; CDR3nt: TGCGCCAGCAGCCAATTTATTAGCGGGAGCTCCTACGAGCAGTACTTC; CDR3aa: CASSQFISGSSYEQYF
j_gene: TRBJ1-5; abundance: few; d_gene: TRBD1; v_gene: TRBV5-1; CDR3nt: TGCGCCAGCAGCCAGACAGGGAATCAGCCCCAGCATTTT; CDR3aa: CASSQTGNQPQHF
j_gene: TRBJ2-7; abundance: -; d_gene: TRBD1; v_gene: TRBV7-8; CDR3nt: TGTGCCAGCAGCTTACAACAGGGGGCCTCCTACGAGCAGTACTTC; CDR3aa: CASSLQQGASYEQYF
j_gene: TRBJ2-7; abundance: few; d_gene: TRBD1; v_gene: TRBV29-1; CDR3nt: TGCAGCGACCTGTCCCGGGACAGTTCGTACTTC; CDR3aa: CSDLSRDSSYF
j_gene: TRBJ2-1; abundance: -; d_gene: TRBD2; v_gene: TRBV9; CDR3nt: TGTGCCAGCAGCGTGGGACTAGCAGATTACAATGAGCAGTTCTTC; CDR3aa: CASSVGLADYNEQFF
j_gene: TRBJ2-1; abundance: -; d_gene: TRBD2; v_gene: TRBV6-5; CDR3nt: TGTGCCAGCAGACCAGCGGGAAGCTCCTACAATGAGCAGTTCTTC; CDR3aa: CASRPAGSSYNEQFF
j_gene: TRBJ1-3; abundance: -; d_gene: -; v_gene: TRBV7-2; CDR3nt: TGTGCCAGCAGCCCCACGGCAGCAGGCTCGAACTCTGGAAACACCATATATTTT; CDR3aa: CASSPTAAGSNSGNTIYF
j_gene: TRBJ1-1; abundance: -; d_gene: -; v_gene: TRBV6-5; CDR3nt: TGTGCCAGCAGTTCCACCATCATCGGCACTGAAGCTTTCTTT; CDR3aa: CASSSTIIGTEAFF
j_gene: TRBJ2-1; abundance: -; d_gene: TRBD2; v_gene: TRBV7-8; CDR3nt: TGTGCCAGCAGCTTAGTGCGACCCGGACTAGCGGGAGGAAGGAATGAGCAGTTCTTC; CDR3aa: CASSLVRPGLAGGRNEQFF
j_gene: TRBJ2-5; abundance: few; d_gene: -; v_gene: TRBV27; CDR3nt: TGTGCCAGCAGTTTAATGGGGGGCCAAGAGACCCAGTACTTC; CDR3aa: CASSLMGGQETQYF
j_gene: TRBJ2-7; abundance: -; d_gene: -; v_gene: TRBV27; CDR3nt: TGTGCCAACTCCCAGGGGTCGCAGCAGTACTTC; CDR3aa: CANSQGSQQYF
j_gene: TRBJ2-1; abundance: -; d_gene: TRBD1; v_gene: TRBV29-1; CDR3nt: TGCAGCGTCGAAATAGGCTGGACAGGATACAATGAGCAGTTCTTC; CDR3aa: CSVEIGWTGYNEQFF
j_gene: TRBJ2-1; abundance: -; d_gene: TRBD1; v_gene: TRBV5-1; CDR3nt: TGCGCCAGCAGCCCGCAGGGGGCGCCGCAGAATGAGCAGTTCTTC; CDR3aa: CASSPQGAPQNEQFF
j_gene: TRBJ1-1; abundance: -; d_gene: -; v_gene: TRBV7-9; CDR3nt: TGTGCCAGCAGCCAACAGCAGAACACTGAAGCTTTCTTT; CDR3aa: CASSQQQNTEAFF
j_gene: TRBJ1-2; abundance: -; d_gene: -; v_gene: TRBV21-1; CDR3nt: TGTGCCAGCAGCAAAGTGGCAGTGGCTAACTATGGCTACACCTTC; CDR3aa: CASSKVAVANYGYTF
j_gene: TRBJ1-5; abundance: -; d_gene: -; v_gene: TRBV10-2; CDR3nt: TGCGCCAGCAGTGGTGGGTCCACCATAGCGCCCCAGCATTTT; CDR3aa: CASSGGSTIAPQHF
j_gene: TRBJ2-2; abundance: -; d_gene: -; v_gene: TRBV10-3; CDR3nt: TGTGCCATCAGTGAATGGGCGGGGTCGAACACCGGGGAGCTGTTTTTT; CDR3aa: CAISEWAGSNTGELFF
j_gene: TRBJ1-4; abundance: -; d_gene: -; v_gene: TRBV5-1; CDR3nt: TGCGCCAGCAGCTTCCAGGGAACTAATGAAAAACTGTTTTTT; CDR3aa: CASSFQGTNEKLFF
j_gene: TRBJ2-1; abundance: -; d_gene: -; v_gene: TRBV7-3; CDR3nt: TGTGCCAGCAGCTTAACTGCCCCAGAGGGAAGCCAGTTCTTC; CDR3aa: CASSLTAPEGSQFF
j_gene: TRBJ1-5; abundance: -; d_gene: -; v_gene: TRBV28; CDR3nt: TGTGCCAGCAGTTACCATCGACAGAATCAGCCCCAGCATTTT; CDR3aa: CASSYHRQNQPQHF
j_gene: TRBJ1-1; abundance: -; d_gene: -; v_gene: TRBV5-4; CDR3nt: TGTGCCAGCAGTTTTCAGGGAGGGGGGACTGAAGCTTTCTTT; CDR3aa: CASSFQGGGTEAFF
j_gene: TRBJ2-3; abundance: -; d_gene: TRBD1; v_gene: TRBV9; CDR3nt: TGTGCCAGCAGCGTCGGGACAGGGTGGACAGATACGCAGTATTTT; CDR3aa: CASSVGTGWTDTQYF
j_gene: TRBJ1-2; abundance: -; d_gene: -; v_gene: TRBV28; CDR3nt: TGTGCCAGCACCCACGGGGGGGCTGCCTATGGCTACACCTTC; CDR3aa: CASTHGGAAYGYTF
j_gene: TRBJ2-1; abundance: few; d_gene: -; v_gene: TRBV5-1; CDR3nt: TGCGCCAGCAGCAGGGGCCCGCACGAGCAGTTCTTC; CDR3aa: CASSRGPHEQFF
j_gene: TRBJ2-1; abundance: -; d_gene: -; v_gene: TRBV7-3; CDR3nt: TGTGCCAGCAGCCCCAGGTTAAGGAACAGCGGAGACCTGAATGAGCAGTTCTTC; CDR3aa: CASSPRLRNSGDLNEQFF
j_gene: TRBJ2-7; abundance: -; d_gene: TRBD1; v_gene: TRBV19; CDR3nt: TGTGCCAGTAGTATGGATTCCGGGACAGACGTCTACGAGCAGTACTTC; CDR3aa: CASSMDSGTDVYEQYF
j_gene: TRBJ1-5; abundance: -; d_gene: -; v_gene: TRBV28; CDR3nt: TGTGCCAGCAGTTTATCCGTAAATCAGCCCCAGCATTTT; CDR3aa: CASSLSVNQPQHF
j_gene: TRBJ2-7; abundance: -; d_gene: TRBD1; v_gene: TRBV5-5; CDR3nt: TGTGCCAGCAGCTTGGGGACAGGGGTGAGGGAGCAGTACTTC; CDR3aa: CASSLGTGVREQYF
j_gene: TRBJ2-1; abundance: -; d_gene: -; v_gene: TRBV28; CDR3nt: TGTGCCAGCAGTTTGGACGAAACGGGGTACAATGAGCAGTTCTTC; CDR3aa: CASSLDETGYNEQFF
j_gene: TRBJ2-7; abundance: -; d_gene: -; v_gene: TRBV10-2; CDR3nt: TGCGCCAGCAGCCGTCTATCCACCGGCTACGAGCAGTACTTC; CDR3aa: CASSRLSTGYEQYF
j_gene: TRBJ2-2; abundance: once; d_gene: TRBD2; v_gene: TRBV5-4; CDR3nt: TGTGCCAGCAGCTCCTTAGCGGGAGGGGACACCGGGGAGCTGTTTTTT; CDR3aa: CASSSLAGGDTGELFF
j_gene: TRBJ1-3; abundance: -; d_gene: -; v_gene: TRBV6-6; CDR3nt: TGTGCCAGCAGTTACACGCCCAGGGGAACTGGAAACACCATATATTTT; CDR3aa: CASSYTPRGTGNTIYF
j_gene: TRBJ2-7; abundance: -; d_gene: TRBD1; v_gene: TRBV7-9; CDR3nt: TGTTCCAGCAGCCCCCTTTCGACAGGGCGCCCCTACGAGCAGTACTTC; CDR3aa: CSSSPLSTGRPYEQYF
j_gene: TRBJ1-2; abundance: -; d_gene: -; v_gene: TRBV9; CDR3nt: TGTGCCAGCAGCGTATTTAAGGGAGGGCATGTCTACACCTTC; CDR3aa: CASSVFKGGHVYTF